These 25 T cell receptor beta chains came from one sample sequenced in a study of blood T cell repertoires in COVID-19. Generated by immunoSEQ multiplex PCR, the TCRdb table keeps only in-frame clones and is missing some. The data show tens of thousands of clones, around 84% seen once. Material for sequencing was peripheral blood. Every receptor here comes from a man aged 45-65 years with active COVID-19.

This clone was found a few times. The J gene is TRBJ1-1, the V gene TRBV3-1 (or the pseudogene TRBV3-2), with 8 bases matching TRBD1. CDR1 is LGHDT, CDR2 YNNKEL, per germline (reference sequence). The V gene end was trimmed by 2 bases and the J gene end by 1 base; junction bases not matched to a gene: 15. The CDR3 totals 19 residues. As DNA, the CDR3 is TGTGCCAGCAGCCAACTCGCTCCGGGACAGGCAACAAGGAACACTGAAGCTTTCTTT. Residues: CASSQLAPGQATRNTEAFF.

This sequence joins TRBV11-2 and TRBJ2-1; 7 bases agree with TRBD2. The CDR3 contains 14 residues. With V trimmed by 4 bases and J by 6 bases, 6 bases remained unmatched. CDR1 is SGHAT, CDR2 FQNNGV, per germline. As DNA, the CDR3 is TGTGCCAGCAGCTCATTAAGGACTAGCAATGAGCAGTTCTTC. As protein: CASSSLRTSNEQFF.

The CDR3 nucleotides read TGTGCCAGCAGTTACGGGATACTAGCTAACTATGGCTACACCTTC. Protein: CASSYGILANYGYTF. The V gene is TRBV6-5, the J gene TRBJ1-2; D is unclear. Germline lookup yields CDR1 MNHEY and CDR2 SVGAGI. The CDR3 consists of 15 residues. The ends were cut back, 2 bases at V and 0 bases at J, with 10 bases in the middle.

The chain employs TRBV5-1 and TRBJ2-1, with TRBD2 as a possible D gene (5 bases). The CDR3 is 13 residues long. Germline CDR1 is SGHRS and CDR2 is YFSETQ. V was cut by 4 bases and J by 9 bases, with 14 bases left in between. Here the CDR3 DNA reads TGCGCCAGCAGCCCGCATACTAGTACTGAGCAGTTCTTC. It specifies CASSPHTSTEQFF.

The CDR3 loop is CASGQGATGELFF. CDR3 DNA sequence: TGTGCCAGTGGACAGGGGGCGACGGGGGAGCTGTTTTTT. The chain uses TRBV25-1 and TRBJ2-2; TRBD1 matches at 11 bases. Germline CDR1 reads MGHDK; CDR2 reads SYGVNS. This CDR3 is 13 amino acids long. The ends lost 9 bases at V and 8 bases at J; junction bases unmatched: 5.

The chain uses TRBV3-1 (or the pseudogene TRBV3-2) and TRBJ2-3; 12 bases are shared with TRBD2. This CDR3 region has 15 residues. Germline CDR1 LGHDT, CDR2 YNNKEL (reference sequence). V shed 6 bases and J 4 bases; nucleotides not matched to a gene: 5. The CDR3 DNA reads as TGTGCCAGCAGTGGCGGACTAGCGGGACCAGATACGCAGTATTTT. It translates to CASSGGLAGPDTQYF.

V gene TRBV10-3 combines with J gene TRBJ1-6, with D hard to call. This CDR3 is 17 amino acids long. CDR1 ENHRY and CDR2 SYGVKD come from the germline V gene. The V gene lost 1 base and the J gene lost 7 bases, with 17 bases spanning the gap. CDR3 loop: CAISEFGARQRNSPLHF. CDR3 DNA sequence: TGTGCCATCAGTGAGTTTGGTGCGAGGCAGCGCAATTCACCCCTCCACTTT.

The CDR3 protein is CASSQTSGGVLAKNIQYF. The CDR3, as DNA: TGCGCCAGCAGCCAAACTAGCGGGGGGGTCCTAGCCAAAAACATTCAGTACTTC. The chain joins TRBV4-1 to TRBJ2-4; 13 bases align to TRBD2. The trim removed 2 bases at V and 0 bases at J, leaving 4 bases unmatched. CDR1 is MGHRA, CDR2 YSYEKL, per germline. The CDR3 totals 18 residues.

The genes are TRBV20-1 and TRBJ2-3; TRBD1 is a possible D gene (5 bases). Between the trimmed V and J ends, which lost 3 bases and 0 bases, there was a span of 19 bases. The germline V gene has CDR1 DFQATT and CDR2 SNEGSKA (reference sequence). The CDR3 has 17 amino acids. The DNA of the CDR3 is TGCAGTGCTAGTGTCGGCAGGGCAATCTCTAGCACAGATACGCAGTATTTT. It yields the protein CSASVGRAISSTDTQYF.

V is TRBV5-4 and J is TRBJ2-5, with 7 nucleotides matching TRBD1. The CDR3 consists of 16 residues. The V gene's germline CDR1 is SGHNT and CDR2 YYREEE (reference sequence). Trimming at V came to 4 bases and at J to 5 bases, leaving 14 bases not matched to a gene. CDR3 DNA sequence: TGTGCCAGCAGCATCAGGGGGATTAAAATAGTGGAGACCCAGTACTTC. Translating gives CASSIRGIKIVETQYF.

The rearrangement uses TRBV2 and TRBJ2-1, with D possibly TRBD2 on 5 matching bases. Germline V gives CDR1 SNHLY, CDR2 FYNNEI. Trimming left V 10 bases short and J 4 bases short, with 17 bases between. CDR3 size: 14 residues. The CDR3 coding sequence is TGTGCCATTAGGACTCAACTATCATACAATGAGCAGTTCTTC. It encodes CAIRTQLSYNEQFF. The full variable domain, rest sourced from reference TRBV2 and TRBJ2-1, is EPEVTQTPSHQVTQMGQEVILRCVPISNHLYFYWYRQILGQKVEFLVSFYNNEISEKSEIFDDQFSVERPDGSNFTLKIRSTKLEDSAMYFCAIRTQLSYNEQFFGPGTRLTVL.

The chain employs TRBV5-4 and TRBJ2-1; D possibly corresponds to TRBD2 (6 bases). Germline-derived CDR1 and CDR2 are SGHNT and YYREEE (reference sequence). V lost 0 bases to trimming and J lost 7 bases, with 11 bases between them. The CDR3 runs 14 residues. CDR3 in amino acids: CASSLAGAENEQFF. The CDR3 nucleotides are TGTGCCAGCAGCTTGGCGGGAGCTGAAAATGAGCAGTTCTTC.

The V call is TRBV6-5, the J call TRBJ2-1; 7 nucleotides match TRBD1. The CDR3 consists of 12 residues. J gave up 9 bases and V 6 bases, and 5 bases lay outside the gene matches. CDR1 MNHEY and CDR2 SVGAGI come from the germline V gene. The DNA for the CDR3 is TGTGCCAGCAGACACAGGGGCAGTGAGCAGTTCTTC. Translated: CASRHRGSEQFF.

The chain links TRBV3-1 (or the pseudogene TRBV3-2) to TRBJ1-1, with a tentative D call TRBD1 (5 bases). The ends were cut back, 0 bases at V and 0 bases at J, with 8 bases in the middle. CDR1 is LGHDT, CDR2 YNNKEL, per germline (reference sequence). There are 15 residues in the CDR3. The CDR3 is CASSQEGGMNTEAFF. CDR3 coding DNA: TGTGCCAGCAGCCAAGAGGGGGGTATGAACACTGAAGCTTTCTTT.

This clone was counted between two and nine times. The V and J genes are TRBV2 and TRBJ2-7; D gene unclear. V lost 6 bases, J lost 1 base, and 10 bases lay in between. Germline V CDR1 and CDR2: SNHLY, FYNNEI. The CDR3 is 13 amino acids. For the CDR3, the DNA is TGTGCCAGCAGCGTAAAGCAATCCTACGAGCAGTACGTC. Its translation: CASSVKQSYEQYV.

The chain carries TRBV2 and TRBJ1-2; the match to TRBD1 covers 8 bases. Germline loops: CDR1 SNHLY, CDR2 FYNNEI. This CDR3 contains 13 residues. J lost 9 bases, V lost 6 bases, and 9 bases had no gene match. The CDR3 coding sequence is TGTGCCAGCAGCAGCACCGGGACAGGCAGCTACACCTTC. This encodes CASSSTGTGSYTF.

CDR3 nucleotides: TGCAGCGTTGCTGGACAGGGGAACACTGAAGCTTTCTTT. The encoded protein is CSVAGQGNTEAFF. V is TRBV29-1 and J is TRBJ1-1; 8 positions match TRBD1. V lost 4 bases to trimming and J lost 1 base; unmatched junction nucleotides: 2. This CDR3 has 13 residues. Germline V gives CDR1 SQVTM, CDR2 ANQGSEA.

The CDR3 DNA follows: TGTGCCAGCAGTGCCGACAGGGCCCAAGAGACCCAGTACTTC. As protein: CASSADRAQETQYF. The V call is TRBV2, the J call TRBJ2-5; 7 bases agree with TRBD1. The CDR3 consists of 14 residues. V shed 4 bases, J shed 1 base, and the junction held 3 bases outside the gene matches. The germline V gene has CDR1 SNHLY and CDR2 FYNNEI.

This chain connects TRBV7-8 to TRBJ1-5; D unclear. Trimming removed 5 bases at V and 1 base at J, with 18 bases between. CDR1 and CDR2 (germline): SGHVS, FQNEAQ. This CDR3 comprises 17 residues. The CDR3 spells CASSPSTRGRSNQPQHF. CDR3 nucleotide sequence: TGTGCCAGCAGCCCGAGTACCCGGGGAAGGAGCAATCAGCCCCAGCATTTT.

This clone has more than one count but fewer than ten. The chain has TRBV3-1 (or the pseudogene TRBV3-2) and TRBJ1-2, with D possibly being TRBD1 (6 bases). The CDR3 spans 13 residues. Germline V CDR1 and CDR2: LGHDT, YNNKEL (reference sequence). V was shortened by 3 bases and J by 6 bases, with 11 bases between the two germline ends. The CDR3 coding sequence is TGTGCCAGCAGCCAGGCAGGGGTTCATGGCTACACCTTC. Its protein is CASSQAGVHGYTF.

The chain combines TRBV20-1 with TRBJ1-2; D may be TRBD1 (6 bases). Germline assignment: CDR1 DFQATT and CDR2 SNEGSKA (reference sequence). V gave up 3 bases and J gave up 2 bases, with 7 bases separating them. The CDR3 extends over 12 amino acids. CDR3 residues: CSASQGNYGYTF. The CDR3 coding sequence is TGCAGTGCTAGTCAGGGGAACTATGGCTACACCTTC.

The chain is built from TRBV19 and TRBJ2-1; D might be TRBD1 (5 bases). The CDR3 is 14 residues long. The germline V gene encodes CDR1 LNHDA and CDR2 SQIVND (reference sequence). V was cut by 8 bases and J by 2 bases, with 13 bases left in between. The CDR3: CASSPRVAYNEQFF. The CDR3, as DNA: TGTGCCAGTTCACCCAGGGTCGCCTACAATGAGCAGTTCTTC.

The chain combines TRBV27 with TRBJ1-6; TRBD1 might be the D (5 bases). Germline CDR1 MNHEY, CDR2 SMNVEV (reference sequence). The CDR3 is made up of 14 amino acids. V lost 2 bases to trimming and J lost 10 bases, with 12 bases between them. CDR3: CASSLGQEASPLHF. The CDR3 coding sequence is TGTGCCAGCAGTTTAGGACAAGAGGCCTCACCCCTCCACTTT.

This clone was found once. The V gene is TRBV12-3 or TRBV12-4, the J gene TRBJ1-2; a weak D match, TRBD1 (5 bases). The CDR3 totals 13 residues. V shed 8 bases and J shed 2 bases, with 12 bases lying between them. Here the CDR3 DNA reads TGTGCCAGCTCCGGGGGTTTAAACTATGGCTACACCTTC. This sequence encodes CASSGGLNYGYTF.

The gene calls are TRBV14 and TRBJ2-1; D may be TRBD1 (6 bases). This CDR3 is 14 amino acids long. Germline lookup yields CDR1 SGHDN and CDR2 FVKESK. Trimming took off 4 bases at V and 8 bases at J, with 15 bases between the two ends. The CDR3 loop is CASSPGRGVYEQFF. Written as DNA, the CDR3 is TGTGCCAGCAGCCCAGGCAGGGGTGTATATGAGCAGTTCTTC.